A single sample gave rise to the 8 T cell receptor beta chains below, sequenced in a study of control samples from healthy donors and cancer patients. Some clones are missing from TCRdb's copy, which holds only in-frame ones; the method was immunoSEQ multiplex PCR. The table has just over 15,000 clones, about 87% seen once. The sequenced sample consisted of PBMCs. These receptors originate from a woman aged 65 to 85 with colorectal cancer.

The rearrangement joins TRBV29-1 to TRBJ2-3; D is unclear. The CDR3 runs 15 residues. V lost 3 bases and J lost 0, with 13 bases in between. The germline gives CDR1 SQVTM, CDR2 ANQGSEA. CDR3 amino acids: CSVDPGERSTDTQYF. The CDR3, as DNA: TGCAGCGTTGACCCTGGCGAGAGGAGCACAGATACGCAGTATTTT.

This rearrangement joins TRBV1 to TRBJ1-2; TRBD1, as called in the table, went unchecked against the DNA. TRBV1 is listed as a pseudogene. The length of the CDR3 is 16 residues. CDR3 in amino acids: CTSSQAGQGPNYGYTF. The DNA of the CDR3 is TGCACCAGCAGCCAAGCCGGACAGGGGCCGAACTATGGCTACACCTTC.

This chain joins TRBV29-1 and TRBJ2-1, with D tentatively TRBD2 (6 bases). V lost 7 bases and J lost 5, with 21 bases in between. Germline V gives CDR1 SQVTM, CDR2 ANQGSEA. The length of the CDR3 is 15 residues. The CDR3 region has the DNA TGCAGCGCCGGCGGAGGGACGGGTAATCACAATGAGCAGTTCTTC. Translation gives CSAGGGTGNHNEQFF.

The chain couples TRBV5-1 to TRBJ2-1, with D perhaps matching TRBD2 (5 bases). The CDR3 loop spans 15 amino acids. Germline assignment: CDR1 SGHRS and CDR2 YFSETQ. V was cut by 3 bases and J by 7 bases, with 17 bases left in between. CDR3 sequence: CASSSILGGGNEQFF. CDR3 coding DNA: TGCGCCAGCAGCTCCATACTAGGTGGCGGGAATGAGCAGTTCTTC.

J is TRBJ1-1 and V is TRBV29-1, with D possibly TRBD1 on 5 matching bases. There are 14 residues in the CDR3. Germline V gene sequence: CDR1 SQVTM, CDR2 ANQGSEA. The V end was cut by 6 bases, the J end by 6 bases, with 20 bases between. The CDR3 DNA follows: TGCAGCGTCGCCTTTGGGGGTGGGATCCCTGAAGCTTTCTTT. This sequence encodes CSVAFGGGIPEAFF.

V gene TRBV19 combines with J gene TRBJ1-2; a weak D match, TRBD1 (6 bases). This CDR3 is 15 amino acids long. The germline V gene has CDR1 LNHDA and CDR2 SQIVND (reference sequence). V lost 8 bases to trimming and J lost 7 bases, with 23 bases between them. In nucleotides, the CDR3 is TGTGCCAGTCACCCTAGGGGGGGCGGGTTTAGTGGCTACACCTTC. Amino acids: CASHPRGGGFSGYTF.

V and J are TRBV2 and TRBJ2-5; TRBD2 matches at 9 bases. The CDR3 totals 16 residues. V dropped 3 bases and J dropped 7; count of bases not matched to a gene: 12. Germline V lookup: CDR1 SNHLY, CDR2 FYNNEI. CDR3 sequence: CASSDSAGGRTGTQYF. Here the CDR3 DNA reads TGTGCCAGCAGTGATTCTGCGGGAGGGCGCACGGGGACCCAGTACTTC.

This clone showed up just a few times. The gene calls are TRBV9 and TRBJ2-7, with a possible D match to TRBD2 (6 bases). The germline V and J ends were trimmed by 4 bases and 0 bases, with 17 bases remaining between them. CDR1 SGDLS and CDR2 YYNGEE come from the germline V gene. There are 16 residues in the CDR3. The CDR3 nucleotides read TGTGCCAGCAGCCCCCGGGATCTAGCGAGCTCCTACGAGCAGTACTTC. The encoded protein is CASSPRDLASSYEQYF.